This T cell receptor (beta chain) was recovered during a study of human T cells and chemical hapten exposure. TCRdb passed the RACE reads through MiXCR, listing each CDR3 protein once. The table includes some 110,000 distinct CDR3 sequences, about 12% detected once. There are many counts of this clonotype. Unmatched junction bases numbered 4, after V lost 0 bases and J lost 2 bases. The CDR3 is 15 residues long. Per the germline V gene, CDR1 is SGHAT and CDR2 is FQNNGV. Indicated time point: pre-sensitization, week 0. Treatment here: therapeutic diphenylcyclopropenone sensitization with weekly scalp DPC.

The clonotype was recovered from a woman between 45 and 65 years old with alopecia areata. Some clones in this sample may be carry-over from other donors' samples. The gene calls are TRBV11-2 and TRBJ2-7, with 7 bases aligning to TRBD1. The material was whole blood, obtained in connection with sensitization to the hapten diphenylcyclopropenone (DPC). CDR3 residues: CASSLDGTDTYEQYF. CDR3 DNA sequence: TGTGCCAGCAGCTTAGACGGGACAGATACCTACGAGCAGTACTTC.